This TCR beta chain was captured by sequencing in a study of OX40 agonist ivuxolimab in advanced cancers. Clones were read by immunoSEQ multiplex PCR, and TCRdb kept only the in-frame ones, dropping some. The sample includes more than 35,000 clones, nearly 80% seen only once; the top ten take 10% to 15%. Individuals having autoimmune disease history or systemic immunosuppression were not enrolled. On cycle 4 day 1 and cycle 7 day 1, as well as at baseline, blood was sampled. The V end lost 4 bases, the J end lost 0 bases, and 5 bases lay between the germline ends. The CDR3 runs 12 residues. Germline V gene data show CDR1 as SGHTS and CDR2 as YDEGEE. The study's findings and limits: Averaged across samples, CD8+ T cells carried more expanded clones than CD4+ did.

About this clone itself: Antigen: not known.

The sample was CD4+ or CD8+ T cells sorted from blood, taken in a trial of the OX40 agonist ivuxolimab. This TCR was recovered from an adult with an advanced solid tumor such as melanoma, head and neck, liver or kidney cancer. V usage is TRBV5-8 and J usage is TRBJ2-7; the D is unclear. The CDR3 DNA reads as TGTGCCAGCAGCAGCATCTCCTACGAGCAGTACTTC. Its translation: CASSSISYEQYF.